This T cell receptor beta chain was captured in a study of T-cell reconstitution after alpha-beta-depleted transplantation in children. This clonotype was recorded many times. Germline values: CDR1 ENHRY, CDR2 SYGVKD. The CDR3 contains 13 residues. V was cut by 0 bases and J by 3 bases, with 5 bases left in between. Molecular barcoding with unique molecular identifiers was used for the TCRbeta library. MiXCR was run by TCRdb on the PCR reads, yielding one entry per CDR3 protein. The sample records over 200,000 distinct CDR3 sequences, approximately 10% being singletons. V is TRBV10-3 and J is TRBJ1-1; no clear D. The source of this sequence is a child in the first two years of life with acute myeloid leukemia, due to receive a stem cell transplant. The source material was PBMCs, sampled before TCRalphabeta/CD19-depleted stem cell transplant. CDR3 sequence (DNA): TGTGCCATCAGTGAGTCGAGAGACACTGAAGCTTTCTTT. Its translation: CAISESRDTEAFF.